The sample holds one count of the clone carrying this T cell receptor beta chain. Its antigen is unknown. Healthy donors had no documented immune events, such as infections, while sampled. Sequenced by immunoSEQ multiplex PCR; TCRdb stores in-frame clones only, minus some. The sample has approximately 85,000 clones; roughly 91% are singletons. Trimming took 6 bases from V and 6 from J, leaving 20 bases between them. Germline lookup yields CDR1 KGHSH and CDR2 LQKENI. The CDR3 is made up of 15 amino acids. The sample comes from a study of identifying expanded T cells in peripheral blood. Study-wide results and caveats: Over around two and four weeks, about 15 and 18 clones changed, versus 1.2 between replicates. Variance in clone template counts between roughly 2-week samples significantly increased with total template count across all healthy donors.

This chain connects TRBV18 to TRBJ1-1; D is perhaps TRBD1 (5 bases). The sequence was collected from a person between 18 and 69 years old in good health. The sequenced sample was blood. CDR3 nucleotides: TGTGCCAGCTCCGACCTTACGGGGACGGTTGCTGAAGCTTTCTTT. It translates to CASSDLTGTVAEAFF. The full variable domain, with the rest looked up from reference TRBV18 and TRBJ1-1, is NAGVMQNPRHLVRRRGQEARLRCSPMKGHSHVYWYRQLPEEGLKFMVYLQKENIIDESGMPKERFSAEFPKEGPSILRIQQVVRGDSAAYFCASSDLTGTVAEAFFGQGTRLTVV.